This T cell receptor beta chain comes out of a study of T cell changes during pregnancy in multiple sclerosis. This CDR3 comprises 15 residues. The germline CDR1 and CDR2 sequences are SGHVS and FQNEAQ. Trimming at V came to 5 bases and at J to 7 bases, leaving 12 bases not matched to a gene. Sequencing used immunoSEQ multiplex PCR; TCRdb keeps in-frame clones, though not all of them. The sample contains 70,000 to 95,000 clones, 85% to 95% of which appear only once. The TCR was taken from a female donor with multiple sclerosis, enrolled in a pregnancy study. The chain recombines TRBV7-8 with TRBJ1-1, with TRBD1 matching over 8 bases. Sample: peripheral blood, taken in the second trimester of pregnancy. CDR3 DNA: TGTGCCAGCAGCCATCGACGACAGGGGCCGGGTGAAGCTTTCTTT. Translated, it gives CASSHRRQGPGEAFF.